This T cell receptor beta chain was captured in a study of T cell responses to AZD1222 COVID-19 vaccine. Study-wide points: Nearly half of spike-specific TCRs reportedly target unmutated variant regions.

Sequencing used immunoSEQ multiplex PCR; TCRdb keeps in-frame clones, though not all of them. The sample holds about 120,000 clones, 80% to 90% seen once. Regarding this clone: What it recognizes is unknown.

The V gene lost 3 bases and the J gene lost 1 base, with 10 bases spanning the gap. CDR3 length: 15 residues. Germline V gene data show CDR1 as LGHDT and CDR2 as YNNKEL (reference sequence). Source: peripheral blood, taken on day 0 of AZD1222 vaccination. This TCR was recovered from an adult in good health. This chain connects TRBV3-1 (or the pseudogene TRBV3-2) to TRBJ1-5, with D perhaps matching TRBD1 (5 bases). The CDR3 coding sequence is TGTGCCAGCAGCCATGGGGGGAAAAGCAATCAGCCCCAGCATTTT. Translating gives CASSHGGKSNQPQHF.